Below, 6 T cell receptor beta chains from the same sample are listed, as sequenced in a study of tumor-infiltrating lymphocytes in primary liver carcinoma. The researchers produced TCR beta cDNA from 400 to 650 ng total RNA with a constant-region primer. Modified slightly, ARM-PCR produced TCR beta libraries over three nested multiplex PCR rounds. The two initial PCR rounds, around 11 cycles each, used TRBV1-TRBV30 forward and C-beta reverse primers. One entry per CDR3 protein, called by TCRdb with MiXCR from the multiplex PCR reads. The sample gives about 200,000 distinct CDR3 sequences, about 61% of which show up once; 6% to 8.5% is in the top ten. Unsorted whole blood served as the source of blood RNA, and germline DNA was extracted as well. The specimen was peripheral blood. All receptors derive from a woman aged 60-75 years with primary liver carcinoma and hepatitis B virus infection.

As concerns this clonotype: At one of its ends the junction is not consistent with the germline gene, which may arise from a read error. V gene TRBV11-2 combines with J gene TRBJ1-2, with D possibly TRBD1 on 5 matching bases. Germline V gene lookup returns CDR1 SGHAT and CDR2 FQNNGV. The CDR3 runs 14 residues. The CDR3 is CVSSPQRGDRDYTF. The CDR3 DNA is TGTGTCAGCAGCCCTCAAAGGGGAGATAGGGACTACACCTTC.

As regards this clonotype: This sequence may be a read error, since a much larger clone differs from it by one base. The chain couples TRBV12-3 or TRBV12-4 to TRBJ1-1; the D is unclear. The V gene lost 4 bases and the J gene lost 4 bases, with 13 bases spanning the gap. The CDR3 consists of 14 residues. The CDR3 here is CASSYAGWGTEAFF. DNA of the CDR3: TGTGCCAGCAGTTATGCGGGGTGGGGCACTGAAGCTTTCTTT.

On this clonotype: The CDR3 does not end in the conserved phenylalanine or tryptophan, so this is likely a read error. The chain combines TRBV6-6 with TRBJ1-3; 8 bases are shared with TRBD1. The CDR3 covers 17 residues. CDR1 is MNHNY, CDR2 SVGAGI, per germline (reference sequence). CDR3 in DNA: TGTGCTAGCAGACCCCCGGGACAGGAGGGCTCTGGAAACACCATATATTAT. It specifies CASRPPGQEGSGNTIYY.

The rearrangement uses TRBV11-2 and TRBJ2-7, with TRBD2 matching 7 bases. This CDR3 comprises 16 residues. Trimming took 4 bases from V and 6 from J; bases not matched to a gene: 15. The germline CDR1 and CDR2 sequences are SGHAT and FQNNGV. CDR3 nucleotides: TGTGCCAGCAGCTACATCGGGAGGACCTTGGGAAGCGAGCAGTACTTC. Translating it yields CASSYIGRTLGSEQYF.

This clonotype has at least ten counts. This chain connects TRBV4-1 to TRBJ1-3; D remains unclear. V was clipped by 3 bases and J by 1 base, with 13 bases between them. The CDR3 has 16 residues. The germline V gene has CDR1 MGHRA and CDR2 YSYEKL. The chain's CDR3 is CASSHPPGRSGNTIYF. Here the CDR3 DNA reads TGCGCCAGCAGCCATCCCCCGGGGAGATCTGGAAACACCATATATTTT.

The V and J genes are TRBV4-3 and TRBJ2-1; D is uncertain. CDR3 length: 16 amino acids. Germline lookup yields CDR1 LGHNA and CDR2 YSLEER. The V end was cut by 0 bases, the J end by 8 bases, with 17 bases between. The CDR3 loop is CASSQDPYSEYDEQFF. The CDR3 DNA follows: TGCGCCAGCAGCCAAGATCCCTACTCAGAATACGATGAGCAGTTCTTC.